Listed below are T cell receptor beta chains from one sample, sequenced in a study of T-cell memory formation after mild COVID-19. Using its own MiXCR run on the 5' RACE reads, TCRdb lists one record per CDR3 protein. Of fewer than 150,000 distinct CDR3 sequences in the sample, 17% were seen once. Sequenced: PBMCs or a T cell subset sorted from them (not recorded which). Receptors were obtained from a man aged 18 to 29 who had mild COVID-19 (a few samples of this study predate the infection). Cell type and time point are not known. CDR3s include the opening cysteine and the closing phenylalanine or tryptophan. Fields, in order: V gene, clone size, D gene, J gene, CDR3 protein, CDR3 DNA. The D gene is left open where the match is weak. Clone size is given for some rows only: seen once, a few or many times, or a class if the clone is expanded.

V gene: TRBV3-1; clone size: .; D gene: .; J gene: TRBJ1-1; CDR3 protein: CASNFGGSPNTEAFF; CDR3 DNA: TGTGCCAGCAACTTTGGGGGGAGCCCGAACACTGAAGCTTTCTTT
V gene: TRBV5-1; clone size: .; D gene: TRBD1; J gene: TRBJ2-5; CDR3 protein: CASSLAPGGEETQYF; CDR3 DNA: TGCGCCAGCAGCTTGGCACCAGGGGGCGAAGAGACCCAGTACTTC
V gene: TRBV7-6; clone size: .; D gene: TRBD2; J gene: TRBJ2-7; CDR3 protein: CASSSGGRARGEQYF; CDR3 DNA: TGTGCCAGCAGCTCGGGGGGGCGAGCTCGGGGCGAGCAGTACTTC
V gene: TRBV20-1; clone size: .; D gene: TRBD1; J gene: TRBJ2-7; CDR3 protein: CSATDPGQGAYEQYF; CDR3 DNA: TGCAGTGCAACCGACCCGGGACAGGGGGCCTACGAGCAGTACTTC
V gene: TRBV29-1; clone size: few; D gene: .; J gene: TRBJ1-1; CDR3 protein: CSVEPTGIGGSAFF; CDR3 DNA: TGCAGCGTTGAACCCACAGGGATCGGGGGGTCGGCTTTCTTT
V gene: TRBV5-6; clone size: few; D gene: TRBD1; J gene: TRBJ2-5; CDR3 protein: CASSLVGFGTGNQETQYF; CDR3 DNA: TGTGCCAGCAGCTTGGTAGGGTTCGGGACAGGGAATCAAGAGACCCAGTACTTC
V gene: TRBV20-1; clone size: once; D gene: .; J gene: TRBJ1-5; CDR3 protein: CSARDLVNSNQPQHF; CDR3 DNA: TGCAGTGCTAGAGATCTAGTGAATAGCAATCAGCCCCAGCATTTT
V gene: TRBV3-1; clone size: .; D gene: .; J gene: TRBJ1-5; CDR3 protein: CASSQDISQPQHF; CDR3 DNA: TGTGCCAGCAGCCAAGATATCAGTCAGCCCCAGCATTTT
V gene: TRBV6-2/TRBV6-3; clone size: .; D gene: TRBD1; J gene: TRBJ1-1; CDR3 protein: CASSYRDRGLLEAFF; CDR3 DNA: TGTGCCAGCAGTTACCGGGACAGGGGGCTTCTGGAAGCTTTCTTT
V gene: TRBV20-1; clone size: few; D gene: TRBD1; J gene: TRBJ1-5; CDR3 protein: CSAGQGQPQHF; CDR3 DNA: TGCAGTGCTGGACAGGGCCAGCCCCAGCATTTT
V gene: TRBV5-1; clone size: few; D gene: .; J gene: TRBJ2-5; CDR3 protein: CASSLAEGRETQYF; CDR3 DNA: TGCGCCAGCAGCTTGGCCGAGGGGCGAGAGACCCAGTACTTC
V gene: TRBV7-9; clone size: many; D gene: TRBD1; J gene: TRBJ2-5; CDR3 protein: CASRLTGEETQYF; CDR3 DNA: TGTGCCAGCAGACTCACAGGGGAAGAGACCCAGTACTTC
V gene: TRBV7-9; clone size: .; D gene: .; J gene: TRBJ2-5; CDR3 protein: CASSQQGETQYF; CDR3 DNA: TGTGCCAGCAGCCAGCAGGGGGAGACCCAGTACTTC
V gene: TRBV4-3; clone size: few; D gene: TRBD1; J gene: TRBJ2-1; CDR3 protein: CASSQGQGKWKMDEQFF; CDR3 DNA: TGCGCCAGCAGCCAAGGACAGGGGAAGTGGAAGATGGATGAGCAGTTCTTC
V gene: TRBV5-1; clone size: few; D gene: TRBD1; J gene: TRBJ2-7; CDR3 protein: CASSLRQGRREQYF; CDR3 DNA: TGCGCCAGCAGCTTACGACAGGGGCGGCGCGAGCAGTACTTC
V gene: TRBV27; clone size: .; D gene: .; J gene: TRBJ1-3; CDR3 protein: CASREGGSGNTIYF; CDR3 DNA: TGTGCCAGCAGGGAAGGGGGCTCTGGAAACACCATATATTTT
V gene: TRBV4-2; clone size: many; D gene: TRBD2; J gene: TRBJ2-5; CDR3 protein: CASSPLAGGPETQYF; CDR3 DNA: TGTGCCAGCAGCCCCCTAGCGGGGGGGCCGGAGACCCAGTACTTC
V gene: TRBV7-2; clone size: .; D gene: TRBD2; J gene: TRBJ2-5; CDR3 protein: CASSAILAGGRAQYF; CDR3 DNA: TGTGCCAGCAGCGCAATCCTAGCGGGGGGCCGCGCCCAGTACTTC
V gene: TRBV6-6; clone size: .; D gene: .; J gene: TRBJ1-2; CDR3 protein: CASSFGGYTF; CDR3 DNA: TGTGCCAGCAGTTTCGGTGGCTACACCTTC
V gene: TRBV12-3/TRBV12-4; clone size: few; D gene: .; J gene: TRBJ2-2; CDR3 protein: CASRGIGTGELFF; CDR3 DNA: TGTGCCAGCAGGGGGATCGGGACCGGGGAGCTGTTTTTT
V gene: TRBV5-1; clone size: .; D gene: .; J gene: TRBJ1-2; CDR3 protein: CASSLGTPRNYGYTF; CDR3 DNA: TGCGCCAGCAGCTTGGGGACACCGCGAAACTATGGCTACACCTTC
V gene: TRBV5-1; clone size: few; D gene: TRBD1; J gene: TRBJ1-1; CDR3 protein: CASSQDRVGTEAFF; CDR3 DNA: TGCGCCAGCAGCCAGGACAGGGTGGGCACTGAAGCTTTCTTT
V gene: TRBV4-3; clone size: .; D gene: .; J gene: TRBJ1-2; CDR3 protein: CASSQDPRGSVLRGGYTF; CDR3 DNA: TGCGCCAGCAGCCAAGATCCGAGAGGGTCCGTATTAAGAGGTGGCTACACCTTC
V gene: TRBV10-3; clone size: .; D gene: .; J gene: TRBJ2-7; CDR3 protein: CAISDQGRYEQYF; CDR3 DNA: TGTGCCATCAGTGATCAAGGCCGGTACGAGCAGTACTTC
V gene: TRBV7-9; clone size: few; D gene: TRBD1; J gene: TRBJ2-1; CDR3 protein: CASTPQGVNEQFF; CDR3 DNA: TGTGCCAGCACCCCGCAGGGGGTGAATGAGCAGTTCTTC
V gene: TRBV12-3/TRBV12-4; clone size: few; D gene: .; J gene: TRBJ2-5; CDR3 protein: CASSENVGEGTQYF; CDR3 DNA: TGTGCCAGCAGTGAGAACGTAGGGGAAGGGACCCAGTACTTC
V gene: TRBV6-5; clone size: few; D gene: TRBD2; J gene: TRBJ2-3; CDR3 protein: CASSRDYNTDTQYF; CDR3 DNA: TGTGCCAGCAGCCGGGACTACAACACAGATACGCAGTATTTT
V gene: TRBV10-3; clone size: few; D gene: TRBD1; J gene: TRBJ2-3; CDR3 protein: CAISETGGTDTQYF; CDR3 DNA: TGTGCCATCAGTGAGACAGGGGGCACAGATACGCAGTATTTT
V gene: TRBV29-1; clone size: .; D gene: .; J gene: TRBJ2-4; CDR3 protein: CSVVPGAKNIQYF; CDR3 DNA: TGCAGCGTTGTACCCGGGGCCAAAAACATTCAGTACTTC